A selection of T cell receptor beta chains follows, all from one sample in a study of shared clonotypes between healthy human individuals. Method: immunoSEQ multiplex PCR; TCRdb's copy keeps in-frame clones and lacks some. Among more than 900,000 clones listed, approximately 80% were seen once. The sample comprised memory CD4+ T cells from PBMCs. These receptors all come from a man between 18 and 35 years old in good health. Some clones in this sample may be carry-over from other donors' samples. Each CDR3 is given with its conserved first and last residue. The order of the fields is clone size, V gene, D gene, J gene, CDR3 protein, CDR3 DNA. A D gene is named only where the DNA matches it firmly. The size entry is marked missing in some rows and otherwise reads once, few, many or a size class.

clone size: once; V gene: TRBV9; D gene: .; J gene: TRBJ2-7; CDR3 protein: CASSVGVSGYEQYF; CDR3 DNA: TGTGCCAGCAGCGTAGGGGTTAGCGGCTACGAGCAGTACTTC
clone size: .; V gene: TRBV11-2; D gene: .; J gene: TRBJ2-7; CDR3 protein: CASSSSGTLNEQYF; CDR3 DNA: TGTGCCAGCAGCTCCTCCGGGACTCTCAACGAGCAGTACTTC
clone size: .; V gene: TRBV5-5; D gene: .; J gene: TRBJ2-3; CDR3 protein: CASSFMGDTQYF; CDR3 DNA: TGTGCCAGCAGCTTTATGGGAGATACGCAGTATTTT
clone size: .; V gene: TRBV29-1; D gene: .; J gene: TRBJ2-3; CDR3 protein: CSVSTDTQYF; CDR3 DNA: TGCAGCGTAAGCACAGATACGCAGTATTTT
clone size: .; V gene: TRBV4-1; D gene: .; J gene: TRBJ1-4; CDR3 protein: CASSQDRAGNEKLFF; CDR3 DNA: TGCGCCAGCAGCCAAGATAGGGCAGGTAATGAAAAACTGTTTTTT
clone size: many; V gene: TRBV29-1; D gene: .; J gene: TRBJ1-2; CDR3 protein: CSVVGTPQGYTF; CDR3 DNA: TGCAGCGTCGTCGGGACTCCGCAAGGCTACACCTTC
clone size: .; V gene: TRBV5-4; D gene: TRBD2; J gene: TRBJ2-7; CDR3 protein: CASKRTSGESSYEQYF; CDR3 DNA: TGTGCCAGCAAGAGAACTAGCGGGGAGAGCTCCTACGAGCAGTACTTC
clone size: .; V gene: TRBV9; D gene: TRBD2; J gene: TRBJ2-3; CDR3 protein: CASSERLAGVKDTQYF; CDR3 DNA: TGTGCCAGCAGCGAGCGACTAGCGGGAGTCAAAGATACGCAGTATTTT
clone size: many; V gene: TRBV29-1; D gene: .; J gene: TRBJ1-5; CDR3 protein: CSVGAVNQPQHF; CDR3 DNA: TGCAGCGTTGGGGCGGTCAATCAGCCCCAGCATTTT
clone size: .; V gene: TRBV28; D gene: .; J gene: TRBJ2-5; CDR3 protein: CASSSPQTGEQYF; CDR3 DNA: TGTGCCAGCAGTTCCCCGCAGACGGGGGAGCAGTACTTC
clone size: .; V gene: TRBV29-1; D gene: .; J gene: TRBJ1-1; CDR3 protein: CSVDHTEAFF; CDR3 DNA: TGCAGCGTTGACCACACTGAAGCTTTCTTT
clone size: .; V gene: TRBV6-4; D gene: .; J gene: TRBJ2-1; CDR3 protein: CASSDQPTGTNEQFF; CDR3 DNA: TGTGCCAGCAGTGACCAACCGACGGGGACCAATGAGCAGTTCTTC
clone size: .; V gene: TRBV30; D gene: .; J gene: TRBJ2-7; CDR3 protein: CAWSETDYEQYF; CDR3 DNA: TGTGCCTGGAGCGAGACTGACTACGAGCAGTACTTC
clone size: .; V gene: TRBV28; D gene: .; J gene: TRBJ2-1; CDR3 protein: CASSLRPDGDEQFF; CDR3 DNA: TGTGCCAGCAGTTTGAGGCCTGATGGCGATGAGCAGTTCTTC
clone size: .; V gene: TRBV5-4; D gene: .; J gene: TRBJ2-1; CDR3 protein: CASSLILNNEQFF; CDR3 DNA: TGTGCCAGCAGCTTAATTTTGAACAATGAGCAGTTCTTC
clone size: many; V gene: TRBV30; D gene: TRBD1; J gene: TRBJ1-6; CDR3 protein: CAWSVGQGYSPLHF; CDR3 DNA: TGTGCCTGGAGTGTGGGACAGGGATATTCACCCCTCCACTTT
clone size: .; V gene: TRBV29-1; D gene: .; J gene: TRBJ2-1; CDR3 protein: CSVEPGPGLNEQFF; CDR3 DNA: TGCAGCGTTGAACCCGGGCCTGGCCTCAATGAGCAGTTCTTC
clone size: .; V gene: TRBV11-2; D gene: .; J gene: TRBJ1-1; CDR3 protein: CASSLTGQGTEAFF; CDR3 DNA: TGTGCCAGCAGCTTAACCGGTCAGGGCACTGAAGCTTTCTTT
clone size: .; V gene: TRBV7-6; D gene: TRBD1; J gene: TRBJ2-3; CDR3 protein: CASSQRTGGMGDTQYF; CDR3 DNA: TGTGCCAGCAGCCAGAGGACAGGGGGCATGGGAGATACGCAGTATTTT
clone size: .; V gene: TRBV5-1; D gene: .; J gene: TRBJ2-1; CDR3 protein: CASSMLQGNEQFF; CDR3 DNA: TGCGCCAGCAGCATGCTACAGGGAAATGAGCAGTTCTTC
clone size: .; V gene: TRBV6-5; D gene: .; J gene: TRBJ1-1; CDR3 protein: CASSYSRREPSIEAFF; CDR3 DNA: TGTGCCAGCAGTTACTCGAGGAGGGAGCCGAGTATTGAAGCTTTCTTT
clone size: .; V gene: TRBV21-1; D gene: .; J gene: TRBJ1-2; CDR3 protein: CASSKIRRQIGRGYGYTF; CDR3 DNA: TGTGCCAGCAGCAAAATCAGGAGGCAAATAGGCCGTGGCTATGGCTACACCTTC
clone size: .; V gene: TRBV28; D gene: .; J gene: TRBJ1-1; CDR3 protein: CASFQGVHTEAFF; CDR3 DNA: TGTGCCAGCTTTCAGGGTGTCCACACTGAAGCTTTCTTT
clone size: .; V gene: TRBV6-6; D gene: TRBD1; J gene: TRBJ1-2; CDR3 protein: CASSIAGTGAGGYTF; CDR3 DNA: TGTGCCAGCAGCATCGCCGGGACAGGGGCTGGTGGCTACACCTTC
clone size: .; V gene: TRBV27; D gene: TRBD2; J gene: TRBJ2-7; CDR3 protein: CASSLGLAGDGTYEQYF; CDR3 DNA: TGTGCCAGCAGTTTAGGGTTAGCGGGAGACGGGACCTACGAGCAGTACTTC
clone size: few; V gene: TRBV19; D gene: TRBD2; J gene: TRBJ2-1; CDR3 protein: CASSSLAGGPSNEQFF; CDR3 DNA: TGTGCCAGTAGTAGCTTAGCGGGAGGGCCGTCCAATGAGCAGTTCTTC
clone size: .; V gene: TRBV6-5; D gene: .; J gene: TRBJ2-3; CDR3 protein: CASWRRGNTDTQYF; CDR3 DNA: TGTGCCAGCTGGAGGAGGGGCAACACAGATACGCAGTATTTT
clone size: .; V gene: TRBV2; D gene: .; J gene: TRBJ1-2; CDR3 protein: CASSDRVGDGYTF; CDR3 DNA: TGTGCCAGCAGTGACCGGGTTGGGGATGGCTACACCTTC
clone size: .; V gene: TRBV28; D gene: TRBD2; J gene: TRBJ2-2; CDR3 protein: CASSSSGTSANTGELFF; CDR3 DNA: TGTGCCAGCAGTAGCAGTGGGACTAGCGCGAACACCGGGGAGCTGTTTTTT
clone size: .; V gene: TRBV12-5; D gene: TRBD2; J gene: TRBJ2-1; CDR3 protein: CASGRGLAGVVEQFF; CDR3 DNA: TGTGCTAGTGGCCGGGGACTAGCGGGAGTGGTTGAGCAGTTCTTC
clone size: .; V gene: TRBV5-6; D gene: .; J gene: TRBJ2-7; CDR3 protein: CASSLRGSYEQYF; CDR3 DNA: TGTGCCAGCAGCCTCCGTGGTAGCTACGAGCAGTACTTC
clone size: .; V gene: TRBV2; D gene: .; J gene: TRBJ1-1; CDR3 protein: CASSPGVNTEAFF; CDR3 DNA: TGTGCCAGCAGCCCCGGGGTCAACACTGAAGCTTTCTTT
clone size: .; V gene: TRBV19; D gene: TRBD1; J gene: TRBJ2-7; CDR3 protein: CASTQTGGSYEQYF; CDR3 DNA: TGTGCCAGTACCCAGACAGGGGGTTCCTACGAGCAGTACTTC
clone size: .; V gene: TRBV11-2; D gene: .; J gene: TRBJ2-7; CDR3 protein: CASSSQASYEQYF; CDR3 DNA: TGTGCCAGCAGCTCCCAGGCTTCCTACGAGCAGTACTTC
clone size: .; V gene: TRBV4-3; D gene: TRBD2; J gene: TRBJ2-3; CDR3 protein: CASSQGATSGIADTQYF; CDR3 DNA: TGCGCCAGCAGCCAAGGGGCGACTAGCGGGATAGCTGATACGCAGTATTTT
clone size: once; V gene: TRBV28; D gene: .; J gene: TRBJ1-5; CDR3 protein: CASSRRSTRGNQPQHF; CDR3 DNA: TGTGCCAGCAGCCGGAGGAGTACAAGAGGCAATCAGCCCCAGCATTTT
clone size: .; V gene: TRBV7-9; D gene: TRBD2; J gene: TRBJ2-7; CDR3 protein: CASSPVRASGRTSFGEQYF; CDR3 DNA: TGTGCCAGCAGTCCCGTGAGGGCTAGCGGGAGGACCTCCTTCGGGGAGCAGTACTTC
clone size: .; V gene: TRBV6-4; D gene: .; J gene: TRBJ2-2; CDR3 protein: CASGAQSNTGELFF; CDR3 DNA: TGTGCCAGTGGGGCACAGTCGAACACCGGGGAGCTGTTTTTT
clone size: .; V gene: TRBV28; D gene: .; J gene: TRBJ1-4; CDR3 protein: CASSLEGVLFF; CDR3 DNA: TGTGCCAGCAGTTTAGAGGGGGTGCTGTTTTTT
clone size: .; V gene: TRBV6-6; D gene: TRBD1; J gene: TRBJ1-2; CDR3 protein: CASRGTGVDYGYTF; CDR3 DNA: TGTGCCAGCAGGGGAACAGGGGTGGACTATGGCTACACCTTC
clone size: once; V gene: TRBV15; D gene: .; J gene: TRBJ1-1; CDR3 protein: CATSKSGWEDMNTEAFF; CDR3 DNA: TGTGCCACCAGCAAATCGGGTTGGGAAGATATGAACACTGAAGCTTTCTTT
clone size: .; V gene: TRBV7-2; D gene: .; J gene: TRBJ1-2; CDR3 protein: CASSFQTDYGYTF; CDR3 DNA: TGTGCCAGCAGCTTTCAGACCGACTATGGCTACACCTTC
clone size: .; V gene: TRBV5-6; D gene: .; J gene: TRBJ1-2; CDR3 protein: CASSLGQGLLANYGYTF; CDR3 DNA: TGTGCCAGCAGCTTGGGGCAGGGACTTTTAGCTAACTATGGCTACACCTTC
clone size: .; V gene: TRBV11-2; D gene: .; J gene: TRBJ1-1; CDR3 protein: CASTLRGSEAFF; CDR3 DNA: TGTGCCAGCACCCTTCGAGGGTCTGAAGCTTTCTTT
clone size: .; V gene: TRBV6-1; D gene: TRBD1; J gene: TRBJ1-5; CDR3 protein: CASREGTGFFSDQPQHF; CDR3 DNA: TGTGCCAGCAGGGAAGGGACAGGGTTCTTTTCGGATCAGCCCCAGCATTTT
clone size: .; V gene: TRBV5-1; D gene: .; J gene: TRBJ2-7; CDR3 protein: CASTGSSYEQYF; CDR3 DNA: TGCGCCAGTACAGGGAGCTCCTACGAGCAGTACTTC
clone size: .; V gene: TRBV5-1; D gene: TRBD1; J gene: TRBJ2-5; CDR3 protein: CASSTGQAGETQYF; CDR3 DNA: TGCGCCAGCAGCACCGGACAGGCAGGGGAGACCCAGTACTTC
clone size: once; V gene: TRBV30; D gene: .; J gene: TRBJ1-4; CDR3 protein: CAWSVGQATNEKLFF; CDR3 DNA: TGTGCCTGGAGTGTGGGGCAGGCAACTAATGAAAAACTGTTTTTT
clone size: .; V gene: TRBV7-9; D gene: .; J gene: TRBJ2-1; CDR3 protein: CASSLLELNQFF; CDR3 DNA: TGTGCCAGCAGTCTTCTAGAGTTGAATCAGTTCTTC
clone size: few; V gene: TRBV2; D gene: TRBD2; J gene: TRBJ2-3; CDR3 protein: CASSAGGSDTQYF; CDR3 DNA: TGTGCCAGCAGTGCGGGAGGCTCCGATACGCAGTATTTT
clone size: few; V gene: TRBV4-1; D gene: .; J gene: TRBJ2-1; CDR3 protein: CASSQAGYSYNEQFF; CDR3 DNA: TGCGCCAGCAGCCAAGCCGGGTACTCCTACAATGAGCAGTTCTTC
clone size: .; V gene: TRBV29-1; D gene: .; J gene: TRBJ2-1; CDR3 protein: CSSATHRYNEQFF; CDR3 DNA: TGCAGCTCAGCGACCCATCGTTACAATGAGCAGTTCTTC
clone size: .; V gene: TRBV30; D gene: TRBD1; J gene: TRBJ2-4; CDR3 protein: CACKQVQGADIQYF; CDR3 DNA: TGTGCCTGTAAACAAGTACAGGGGGCGGACATTCAGTACTTC
clone size: .; V gene: TRBV5-1; D gene: .; J gene: TRBJ1-2; CDR3 protein: CASSLSVTGTTSYGYTF; CDR3 DNA: TGCGCCAGCAGCTTGTCTGTGACAGGCACAACCAGCTATGGCTACACCTTC
clone size: once; V gene: TRBV5-1; D gene: .; J gene: TRBJ1-4; CDR3 protein: CASSLDTATEKLFF; CDR3 DNA: TGCGCCAGCAGCTTAGACACCGCGACAGAAAAACTGTTTTTT
clone size: .; V gene: TRBV27; D gene: TRBD1; J gene: TRBJ1-6; CDR3 protein: CASSLTGGRWGSPLHF; CDR3 DNA: TGTGCCAGCAGTCTAACAGGGGGCAGGTGGGGTTCACCCCTCCACTTT
clone size: many; V gene: TRBV4-3; D gene: .; J gene: TRBJ2-3; CDR3 protein: CASSRAGVGTDTQYF; CDR3 DNA: TGCGCCAGCAGCCGGGCCGGGGTGGGCACAGATACGCAGTATTTT
clone size: many; V gene: TRBV30; D gene: .; J gene: TRBJ1-3; CDR3 protein: CAWSVGATGSGNTIYF; CDR3 DNA: TGTGCCTGGAGTGTGGGGGCTACAGGCTCTGGAAACACCATATATTTT
clone size: .; V gene: TRBV5-1; D gene: TRBD2; J gene: TRBJ2-3; CDR3 protein: CASSYQTLAGRNTDTQYF; CDR3 DNA: TGCGCCAGCAGCTATCAAACTTTAGCGGGCCGTAACACAGATACGCAGTATTTT
clone size: .; V gene: TRBV29-1; D gene: TRBD2; J gene: TRBJ2-7; CDR3 protein: CSVAWREKYEQYF; CDR3 DNA: TGCAGCGTTGCTTGGCGGGAGAAGTACGAGCAGTACTTC